This T cell receptor (beta chain) was identified in a study of shared clonotypes between healthy human individuals. Selected positively for CCR7 and CD45RO-negative, naive CD8 cells excluded terminally differentiated effector memory CD45RA+ cells. Those who donated, Caucasian adults without exception, all lived in Nashville, Tennessee. Germline CDR1 reads MNHEY; CDR2 reads SVGAGI. This CDR3 region has 13 residues. V dropped 2 bases and J dropped 11 bases, with 13 bases sitting between them. TCRdb's table, derived via immunoSEQ multiplex PCR, lists solely in-frame clones and lacks some. The data hold about 600,000 clones, with 95% to 96% observed a single time. With regard to this clone: As yet, its antigen is unknown.

Overall study results and limits: Clonotypes shared by all four donors outscored non-shared clonotypes in generation probability.

What was sequenced was naive CD8+ T cells sorted from blood. The receptor's source is a woman in her thirties in good health. The V call is TRBV6-5, the J call TRBJ1-5; no firm D call. The CDR3 region has the DNA TGTGCCAGCAGTTACACAGCGGAGGAGACCCAGCATTTT. Its translation is CASSYTAEETQHF.